The rows below give T cell receptor beta chains drawn from one sample of a study of blood T cell repertoires in COVID-19. TCRdb's copy holds only in-frame clones and misses some; the assay was immunoSEQ multiplex PCR. Altogether tens of thousands of clones are present, under 95% being singletons, with the ten largest covering 2.3%. The specimen was peripheral blood. These receptors all stem from a human donor with active COVID-19. The donor label of this sample is uncertain. CDR3s include the opening cysteine and the closing phenylalanine or tryptophan. Each record gives: J gene, V gene, clone size, D gene, CDR3 DNA, CDR3 protein. The D gene is left open where the match is weak. Clone size is not always given. Where it is, it says once, few, many or a class for expanded clones.

j_gene: TRBJ2-7
v_gene: TRBV4-1
abundance: -
d_gene: -
CDR3nt: TGCGCCAGCAGCCAAGGAGACGAGCAGTACTTC
CDR3aa: CASSQGDEQYF

j_gene: TRBJ1-1
v_gene: TRBV4-1
abundance: -
d_gene: -
CDR3nt: TGCGCCAGCAGCCACGACTTTTGGACACCGAACACTGAAGCTTTCTTT
CDR3aa: CASSHDFWTPNTEAFF

j_gene: TRBJ2-2
v_gene: TRBV2
abundance: -
d_gene: -
CDR3nt: TGTGCCAGCAGTGTCGGGTTTTTAAACACCGGGGAGCTGTTTTTT
CDR3aa: CASSVGFLNTGELFF

j_gene: TRBJ1-1
v_gene: TRBV14
abundance: -
d_gene: -
CDR3nt: TGTGCCAGCAGCCAAGACCCCAGACAGAGCACTGAAGCTTTCTTT
CDR3aa: CASSQDPRQSTEAFF

j_gene: TRBJ1-3
v_gene: TRBV6-6
abundance: -
d_gene: -
CDR3nt: TGTGCCAGCAGCCCGACAGGAAACACCATATATTTT
CDR3aa: CASSPTGNTIYF

j_gene: TRBJ1-5
v_gene: TRBV19
abundance: -
d_gene: TRBD1
CDR3nt: TGTGCCAGTAGTCAGGGACAGGGGTTGCAGCCCCAGCATTTT
CDR3aa: CASSQGQGLQPQHF

j_gene: TRBJ2-3
v_gene: TRBV19
abundance: -
d_gene: -
CDR3nt: TGTGGGTCGGGGGAGGAGTACACAGATACGCAGTATTTT
CDR3aa: CGSGEEYTDTQYF

j_gene: TRBJ1-2
v_gene: TRBV28
abundance: -
d_gene: -
CDR3nt: TGTGCCAGCAGTCTACTACCGACCGTAGCTAACTATGGCTACACCTTC
CDR3aa: CASSLLPTVANYGYTF

j_gene: TRBJ2-7
v_gene: TRBV3-1/TRBV3-2
abundance: -
d_gene: -
CDR3nt: TGTGCCAGCAGCCCACCCGGGATCTACGAGCAGTACTTC
CDR3aa: CASSPPGIYEQYF

j_gene: TRBJ1-2
v_gene: TRBV4-3
abundance: -
d_gene: -
CDR3nt: TGCGCCAGCACCGCTCTGCCCTCTGCGGGGGGGGGCTACACCTTC
CDR3aa: CASTALPSAGGGYTF

j_gene: TRBJ2-7
v_gene: TRBV15
abundance: -
d_gene: TRBD1
CDR3nt: TGTGCCACCAGCAGAGACAGGGGGCAAGCCTACGAGCAGTACTTC
CDR3aa: CATSRDRGQAYEQYF

j_gene: TRBJ2-2
v_gene: TRBV5-1
abundance: -
d_gene: TRBD1
CDR3nt: TGCGCCAGCAGCGTGACAGGGGGCTCCGGGGAGCTGTTTTTT
CDR3aa: CASSVTGGSGELFF

j_gene: TRBJ1-1
v_gene: TRBV7-2
abundance: -
d_gene: TRBD1
CDR3nt: TGTGCCAGCAGCAAAGACAGGGCAACTGAAGCTTTCTTT
CDR3aa: CASSKDRATEAFF

j_gene: TRBJ1-5
v_gene: TRBV19
abundance: -
d_gene: -
CDR3nt: TGTGCCAGTAGTATCCGGGACGGGGGTCAGCCCCAGCATTTT
CDR3aa: CASSIRDGGQPQHF

j_gene: TRBJ2-1
v_gene: TRBV7-9
abundance: -
d_gene: TRBD1
CDR3nt: TGTGCCAGCAGCCCCCAGGGGGTAGTGAGGAATGAGCAGTTCTTC
CDR3aa: CASSPQGVVRNEQFF

j_gene: TRBJ1-2
v_gene: TRBV6-5
abundance: -
d_gene: -
CDR3nt: TGTGCCAGCAGTCCCCCAGGAGGGGGGGCGCGTGGCTACACCTTC
CDR3aa: CASSPPGGGARGYTF

j_gene: TRBJ1-4
v_gene: TRBV5-4
abundance: -
d_gene: -
CDR3nt: TGTGCCAGCAGCCGGTCAGGCCCTGCAACTAATGAAAAACTGTTTTTT
CDR3aa: CASSRSGPATNEKLFF

j_gene: TRBJ1-2
v_gene: TRBV6-4
abundance: -
d_gene: -
CDR3nt: TGTGCCAGCAGCCCCGCTGGCGGAGGATCCTATGGCTACACCTTC
CDR3aa: CASSPAGGGSYGYTF

j_gene: TRBJ1-2
v_gene: TRBV25-1
abundance: -
d_gene: TRBD1
CDR3nt: TGTGCCAGTTCGGACAGGACTAACTATGGCTACACCTTC
CDR3aa: CASSDRTNYGYTF

j_gene: TRBJ2-2
v_gene: TRBV5-1
abundance: -
d_gene: TRBD1
CDR3nt: TGCGCCAGCAGCTTTCAAACAGGGGAGAAGCACACCGGGGAGCTGTTTTTT
CDR3aa: CASSFQTGEKHTGELFF

j_gene: TRBJ1-4
v_gene: TRBV7-2
abundance: -
d_gene: -
CDR3nt: TGTGCCAGCAGCTTAGACAGCTATAATGAAAAACTGTTTTTT
CDR3aa: CASSLDSYNEKLFF

j_gene: TRBJ2-1
v_gene: TRBV13
abundance: -
d_gene: TRBD1
CDR3nt: TGTGCCAGCAGCGAACCGGACAGGGCCCCTTACAATGAGCAGTTCTTC
CDR3aa: CASSEPDRAPYNEQFF

j_gene: TRBJ1-1
v_gene: TRBV6-5
abundance: few
d_gene: -
CDR3nt: TGTGCCAGCAGAACCGGGACATTGAACACTGAAGCTTTCTTT
CDR3aa: CASRTGTLNTEAFF

j_gene: TRBJ2-1
v_gene: TRBV6-5
abundance: -
d_gene: TRBD1
CDR3nt: TGTGCCAGCAGAACATCCGGGACAGGGTTCAATGAGCAGTTCTTC
CDR3aa: CASRTSGTGFNEQFF

j_gene: TRBJ1-5
v_gene: TRBV3-1/TRBV3-2
abundance: -
d_gene: -
CDR3nt: TGTGCCAGCAGCCAAGGTGACGGACAGTTTCAGCCCCAGCATTTT
CDR3aa: CASSQGDGQFQPQHF

j_gene: TRBJ1-3
v_gene: TRBV19
abundance: -
d_gene: -
CDR3nt: TGTGCCAGTACGGAGTTGGCCCGGCGAAACACCATATATTTT
CDR3aa: CASTELARRNTIYF

j_gene: TRBJ2-5
v_gene: TRBV4-1
abundance: -
d_gene: TRBD2
CDR3nt: TGCGCCAGCAGCCTAGGGGAGGGGCGCGAGTTGAGAGTGACCCAGTACTTC
CDR3aa: CASSLGEGRELRVTQYF

j_gene: TRBJ1-3
v_gene: TRBV11-2
abundance: -
d_gene: TRBD1
CDR3nt: TGTGCCAGCAGCTTAGATCTTAGGGGGCCCGGAAACACCATATATTTT
CDR3aa: CASSLDLRGPGNTIYF

j_gene: TRBJ1-1
v_gene: TRBV7-9
abundance: -
d_gene: -
CDR3nt: TGTGCCAGCAGCTTACTTGGACAGAACACTGAAGCTTTCTTT
CDR3aa: CASSLLGQNTEAFF

j_gene: TRBJ2-6
v_gene: TRBV6-5
abundance: -
d_gene: -
CDR3nt: TGTGCCAGCAGTTACGCGGTCTCTGGGGCCAACGTCCTGACTTTC
CDR3aa: CASSYAVSGANVLTF

j_gene: TRBJ2-7
v_gene: TRBV19
abundance: -
d_gene: -
CDR3nt: TGTGCCAGTAGTATAGTCCGGACAGCCTTCTCCTACGAGCAGTACTTC
CDR3aa: CASSIVRTAFSYEQYF

j_gene: TRBJ1-1
v_gene: TRBV5-1
abundance: -
d_gene: -
CDR3nt: TGCGCCAGCAGCACCGCGGGGGGGGCGAACACTGAAGCTTTCTTT
CDR3aa: CASSTAGGANTEAFF

j_gene: TRBJ2-7
v_gene: TRBV5-3
abundance: -
d_gene: TRBD1
CDR3nt: TGTGCCAGAAGCCTTACACGGACAGGCGAAGTCTACGAGCAGTACTTC
CDR3aa: CARSLTRTGEVYEQYF

j_gene: TRBJ2-7
v_gene: TRBV11-2
abundance: -
d_gene: TRBD2
CDR3nt: TGTGCCAGCAGCGGATTAGCGGGGGGTCCCCCCTACGAGCAGTACTTC
CDR3aa: CASSGLAGGPPYEQYF

j_gene: TRBJ2-2
v_gene: TRBV18
abundance: -
d_gene: TRBD1
CDR3nt: TGTGCCAGCTCACCCTTGCCAGGACAGGACGGGACCGGGGAGCTGTTTTTT
CDR3aa: CASSPLPGQDGTGELFF

j_gene: TRBJ2-5
v_gene: TRBV6-5
abundance: -
d_gene: -
CDR3nt: TGTGCCAGCGGCCGGCCTGGGCAGACCCAGTACTTC
CDR3aa: CASGRPGQTQYF

j_gene: TRBJ2-1
v_gene: TRBV24-1
abundance: -
d_gene: TRBD2
CDR3nt: TGTGCCACCAGTGGCCCCGGGACTAGCGGTTACAATGAGCAGTTCTTC
CDR3aa: CATSGPGTSGYNEQFF

j_gene: TRBJ2-2
v_gene: TRBV5-6
abundance: -
d_gene: TRBD2
CDR3nt: TGTGCCAGCAGCTTGGGAGGGCCTAGCGGGGGCACCGGGGAGCTGTTTTTT
CDR3aa: CASSLGGPSGGTGELFF

j_gene: TRBJ1-4
v_gene: TRBV6-6
abundance: -
d_gene: TRBD1
CDR3nt: TGTGCCAGCAGTTGGCCTCAGGGGGCAACTAATGAAAAACTGTTTTTT
CDR3aa: CASSWPQGATNEKLFF

j_gene: TRBJ1-5
v_gene: TRBV19
abundance: -
d_gene: -
CDR3nt: TGTGCCAGTAGTATTTTTAGTGGCAATCAGCCCCAGCATTTT
CDR3aa: CASSIFSGNQPQHF

j_gene: TRBJ2-1
v_gene: TRBV7-2
abundance: -
d_gene: TRBD2
CDR3nt: TGTGCCAGCAGCCTAGTAGCGGGGGGCTTCGGGAATGAGCAGTTCTTC
CDR3aa: CASSLVAGGFGNEQFF

j_gene: TRBJ1-2
v_gene: TRBV6-4
abundance: few
d_gene: -
CDR3nt: TGTGCCAGCAGCGCCCGGACTCGCCAGCGCCCCGGAACTTTTTATGGCTACACCTTC
CDR3aa: CASSARTRQRPGTFYGYTF

j_gene: TRBJ1-6
v_gene: TRBV7-9
abundance: once
d_gene: TRBD1
CDR3nt: TGTGCCAGCAGTTGGACAACAGGGGTGGATTCACCCCTCCACTTT
CDR3aa: CASSWTTGVDSPLHF

j_gene: TRBJ2-5
v_gene: TRBV7-9
abundance: -
d_gene: -
CDR3nt: TGTGCCAGCAGCTTGAGGGAGTACCAAGAGACCCAGTACTTC
CDR3aa: CASSLREYQETQYF

j_gene: TRBJ2-3
v_gene: TRBV27
abundance: -
d_gene: TRBD2
CDR3nt: TGTGCCAGCAGTTTGGCTAGCGGAAGCACAGATACGCAGTATTTT
CDR3aa: CASSLASGSTDTQYF

j_gene: TRBJ2-2
v_gene: TRBV7-3
abundance: -
d_gene: -
CDR3nt: TGTGCCAGCAGCTTAATGGTGCAGTCGGGAGCCGGGGAGCTGTTTTTT
CDR3aa: CASSLMVQSGAGELFF

j_gene: TRBJ2-3
v_gene: TRBV24-1
abundance: -
d_gene: TRBD1
CDR3nt: TGTGCCACCAGTGCCAGGGGGCGCACAGATACGCAGTATTTT
CDR3aa: CATSARGRTDTQYF

j_gene: TRBJ1-6
v_gene: TRBV7-2
abundance: -
d_gene: -
CDR3nt: TGTGCCAGCAGCTTAGGCCAGGGAAGGAATTCACCCCTCCACTTT
CDR3aa: CASSLGQGRNSPLHF

j_gene: TRBJ1-5
v_gene: TRBV2
abundance: few
d_gene: -
CDR3nt: TGTGCCAGCATCAGGGCGTTTGATCAGCCCCAGCATTTT
CDR3aa: CASIRAFDQPQHF

j_gene: TRBJ1-2
v_gene: TRBV2
abundance: -
d_gene: -
CDR3nt: TGTGCCAGCAGTGAAGCGTTTGACAGAACAACTTCTAACTATGGCTACACCTTC
CDR3aa: CASSEAFDRTTSNYGYTF

j_gene: TRBJ2-7
v_gene: TRBV7-2
abundance: few
d_gene: TRBD1
CDR3nt: TGTGCCAGCAGCCCCCGGGACAGGGACGCCTACGAGCAGTACTTC
CDR3aa: CASSPRDRDAYEQYF

j_gene: TRBJ1-2
v_gene: TRBV24-1
abundance: once
d_gene: -
CDR3nt: TGTGCCACCAGTGAGTCCGGGACTAACTATGGCTACACCTTC
CDR3aa: CATSESGTNYGYTF

j_gene: TRBJ2-5
v_gene: TRBV12-3/TRBV12-4
abundance: once
d_gene: -
CDR3nt: TGTGCCAGCACCATGGGGGGAGGAAGCCAGTACTTC
CDR3aa: CASTMGGGSQYF

j_gene: TRBJ1-1
v_gene: TRBV15
abundance: -
d_gene: TRBD1
CDR3nt: TGTGCCACCAGCAGAAAGGGACAGAAGTTAATGAACACTGAAGCTTTCTTT
CDR3aa: CATSRKGQKLMNTEAFF

j_gene: TRBJ2-3
v_gene: TRBV6-4
abundance: -
d_gene: TRBD2
CDR3nt: TGTGCCAGCAGTGAGACTAGCGGGGTCACAGATACGCAGTATTTT
CDR3aa: CASSETSGVTDTQYF